The 8 T cell receptor beta chains below were found in one sample sequenced in a study of beta chain features in type 1 diabetes. Reverse transcribing all isolated RNA meant expressed TCRB transcripts were sequenced. The assay was immunoSEQ multiplex PCR, and TCRdb's table has in-frame clones only and misses some. The data contain about 360,000 clones, roughly 12% of them seen just once; the ten biggest clones take up 0.017%. The sample comprised naive CD4+ T cells from blood. The receptors originated from a man aged 18 to 30 in good health.

This chain links TRBV7-2 with TRBJ2-1, with 7 bases fitting TRBD2. CDR1 is SGHTA and CDR2 is FQGNSA in the germline V gene. The CDR3 loop spans 14 amino acids. V shed 3 bases, J shed 6 bases, and the junction held 5 bases outside the gene matches. Here the CDR3 DNA reads TGTGCCAGCAGCTTGAGCGGGACTATCAATGAGCAGTTCTTC. It translates to CASSLSGTINEQFF.

This clone was observed a handful of times. The V call is TRBV30, the J call TRBJ1-2, with a possible D match to TRBD1 (6 bases). The CDR3 has 18 amino acids. V lost 0 bases to trimming and J lost 4 bases, with 24 bases between them. CDR1 GTSNPN and CDR2 SVGIG come from the germline V gene (reference sequence). This CDR3 reads CAWSVNVFRNRAGYGYTF. The CDR3 DNA reads TGTGCCTGGAGTGTAAATGTATTCCGCAACAGGGCGGGCTATGGCTACACCTTC.

This clone showed up just a few times. The chain links TRBV7-2 to TRBJ2-7, with a weak D call TRBD1 (5 bases). The CDR3 sequence is 14 residues long. V lost 5 bases, J lost 2 bases, and 13 bases lay in between. CDR1 is SGHTA, CDR2 FQGNSA, per germline. The CDR3 bases are TGTGCCAGCAGCAAAGGGGAAGGGACCTACGAGCAGTACTTC. Residues: CASSKGEGTYEQYF.

This rearrangement joins TRBV4-3 to TRBJ2-5, with TRBD2 identical over 12 bases. Germline assignment: CDR1 LGHNA and CDR2 YSLEER. This CDR3 has 18 amino acids. V dropped 1 base and J dropped 5; count of bases not matched to a gene: 11. The CDR3 is CASSQGASGRVSAETQYF. Written as DNA, the CDR3 is TGCGCCAGCAGCCAAGGGGCTAGCGGGAGGGTTTCCGCGGAGACCCAGTACTTC.

This clone appeared a few times. Other DNA sequences in this specimen translate into the identical CDR3. The J gene is TRBJ1-1, the V gene TRBV30, with TRBD1 as a possible D gene (6 bases). CDR1 is GTSNPN and CDR2 is SVGIG in the germline V gene (reference sequence). The CDR3 has 13 amino acids. V was shortened by 0 bases and J by 5 bases, with 10 bases between the two germline ends. The CDR3 DNA is TGTGCCTGGAGTGTACAGGGTAATACTGAAGCTTTCTTT. Its translation is CAWSVQGNTEAFF.

The genes are TRBV28 and TRBJ2-7; D may be TRBD1 (6 bases). V was clipped by 7 bases and J by 0 bases, with 16 bases between them. Germline loops: CDR1 MDHEN, CDR2 SYDVKM. This CDR3 contains 15 residues. The CDR3 reads CASTRTDSSSYEQYF. CDR3 coding DNA: TGTGCCAGCACCCGGACAGATTCCAGCTCCTACGAGCAGTACTTC.

The chain employs TRBV28 and TRBJ2-3, with 7 nucleotides matching TRBD2. The germline gives CDR1 MDHEN, CDR2 SYDVKM. The CDR3 extends over 15 amino acids. V shed 1 base and J 1 base; nucleotides not matched to a gene: 2. The CDR3 coding sequence is TGTGCCAGCAGTTTATCTAGCGGCCGCACAGATACGCAGTATTTT. This gives the protein CASSLSSGRTDTQYF. Full variable domain (remainder filled in from reference TRBV28 and TRBJ2-3): DVKVTQSSRYLVKRTGEKVFLECVQDMDHENMFWYRQDPGLGLRLIYFSYDVKMKEKGDIPEGYSVSREKKERFSLILESASTNQTSMYLCASSLSSGRTDTQYFGPGTRLTVL.

The genes are TRBV11-1 and TRBJ2-5; the match to TRBD1 covers 8 bases. V was pared by 4 bases and J by 5 bases, with 6 bases of the junction left unmatched. CDR3 length: 14 residues. The germline CDR1 and CDR2 sequences are SGHAT and FQDESV (reference sequence). The CDR3 sequence: CASSSTGEGETQYF. CDR3 nucleotide sequence: TGTGCCAGCAGCTCGACAGGGGAAGGGGAGACCCAGTACTTC. The whole variable domain, filled in from reference TRBV11-1 and TRBJ2-5, reads EAEVAQSPRYKITEKSQAVAFWCDPISGHATLYWYRQILGQGPELLVQFQDESVVDDSQLPKDRFSAERLKGVDSTLKIQPAELGDSAMYLCASSSTGEGETQYFGPGTRLLVL.